This T cell receptor (beta chain) was recorded in a study of blood T cell repertoires in COVID-19. TCRdb's table, derived via immunoSEQ multiplex PCR, lists solely in-frame clones and lacks some. This sample has 110,000 or so clones, with around 85% found just once. The CDR3 has 16 amino acids. V lost 4 bases and J lost 1; bases outside the gene matches: 4. Germline lookup yields CDR1 LGHDT and CDR2 YNNKEL (reference sequence). The V and J genes are TRBV3-1 (or the pseudogene TRBV3-2) and TRBJ2-5; 12 bases are shared with TRBD2. The receptor comes from a woman in her sixties or seventies with COVID-19, enrolled during active disease. The sequenced material came from peripheral blood. The DNA of the CDR3 is TGTGCCAGCAGCCGCCGACTAGCGGGGGCCCAAGAGACCCAGTACTTC. Translation gives CASSRRLAGAQETQYF.